This TCR beta chain comes out of a study of cytotoxic CD8 clonotypes in ibrutinib-treated CLL (dated by TCRdb to the early 2020s). A note on the overall study: The cohort had about a dozen relapsed/refractory and approximately 15 treatment-naive patients; 17 to 18 were IGHV unmutated. Partial responses were observed in approximately 24 patients and complete responses in 2; after a median follow-up of about 69 months, remission was maintained in 15 or so patients and progression was observed in some 12. All remission and progressive disease samples were collected while patients were still receiving ibrutinib. Samples averaged about 260,000 productive templates and just under 95,000 productive rearrangements. Longitudinal samples were obtainable from about 30% of the roughly 90 participants in the trial. Cryopreserved peripheral blood mononuclear cells were obtained prior to treatment, at the time of response, and at either disease progression or sustained remission. Response samples were taken after a median of 12 months on treatment, ranging from 6 to 36 months. Points the paper makes about the study in general: Baseline clonality exceeded that of age-matched healthy donors and correlated strongly with circulating CD8+ T-cell counts. Public clonotypes were found to be uncommon and were observed to contract or remain stable during treatment; the increase in clonality was shown to reflect expansion of private clonotypes at ibrutinib response. Lymph node repertoires were not examined, and the timing of sampling was not matched between patients in sustained remission and those whose disease progressed. At ibrutinib response clonality went up, during sustained remission it held steady, and at progression it dropped back toward baseline.

The time point label on this specimen signifies: approximately twelve months on ibrutinib. Around 1.8 micrograms of genomic DNA were extracted from cryopreserved PBMCs for TCR beta library preparation. High-throughput TCR beta sequencing was performed on longitudinal blood samples from CLL patients receiving ibrutinib monotherapy. The patients took part in an open-label, single-center phase 2 trial of ibrutinib monotherapy. Comment on this clone: No cognate antigen has been identified for it. Per-base qualities were not stored, and no clone one base away is much larger.

A MiSeq instrument was used for deep resolution sequencing, which targeted depths ranging from 1 in 1 million up to 1 in 200,000 T cells, with coverage averaging 10x for each clonotype. TCR beta libraries were generated with the immunoSEQ hsTCRB Kit. Concerning the study's data processing: Data were analyzed with ImmunoSEQ Data Assistant and ImmunoSEQ Analyzer, with V, D and J genes assigned per IMGT definitions. Clonality, which ranges from 0 to 1, was calculated as one minus the normalized Shannon entropy of productive rearrangement frequencies. Public clonotype analysis was restricted to overrepresented clonotypes comprising at least 0.05% of each patient's repertoire. About a dozen age-matched healthy donor repertoires from immuneACCESS served as clonality controls. The clones in this table, taken by TCRdb from immuneACCESS, are in-frame only. Not every clone is retained; where verified, under half of the shortfall comes from an unresolved V gene, and the cause of the rest is unknown. The DNA gave D and trimming, while V, J and clone size come from that table. The sample table contains about 200,000 clones; only one count was recorded for approximately 75% of them. The ten largest account for roughly 11% of the sample.

In the germline V gene (reference sequence), CDR1 corresponds to SGHAT and CDR2 to FQDESV. The V and J ends are trimmed by 5 bases and 2 bases, leaving 10 bases between them. The CDR3 sequence holds 13 residues, the cysteine and phenylalanine included. Only CDR3 DNA remains: 39 bases, in frame from the first base. Sequenced material: PBMCs, taken after 12 months of ibrutinib treatment. This clonotype originated in a human donor with chronic lymphocytic leukemia. The chain employs TRBV11-1 and TRBJ2-7; matching of 6 bases hints at TRBD2 as the D gene. The CDR3 in this case is CASSTGLAYEQYF. At the DNA level, the sequence is TGTGCCAGCAGCACGGGACTGGCCTACGAGCAGTACTTC.